This TCR beta chain was sequenced in a study of cytomegalovirus exposure and HLA in healthy donors. In the PCR, 60 Vbeta and 13 Jbeta primers were used. Sequencing was performed with immunoSEQ multiplex PCR; in TCRdb, only in-frame clones are kept and a portion is missing. The sample lists about 130,000 clones; roughly a tenth were seen once. General observations from the study: As a later analysis showed, several of the most significant clusters appeared to be linked to common viral pathogens. Presence/absence analyses assumed roughly uniform sequencing depth across donors.

This clone showed up just a few times. Its antigen is unidentified. The material sequenced was PBMCs. This TCR was sampled from a woman under 30 in good health and CMV-seropositive.

CDR3 DNA: TGTGCCAGCGCTAACCGGGGGGGCCTGAACACTGAAGCTTTCTTT. Its translation: CASANRGGLNTEAFF. The chain combines TRBV28 with TRBJ1-1; tentative D call: TRBD1 (6 bases). The CDR3 runs 15 residues. Per germline, CDR1 MDHEN and CDR2 SYDVKM. Trimming cost V 8 bases and J 0 bases, with 16 bases left between them.